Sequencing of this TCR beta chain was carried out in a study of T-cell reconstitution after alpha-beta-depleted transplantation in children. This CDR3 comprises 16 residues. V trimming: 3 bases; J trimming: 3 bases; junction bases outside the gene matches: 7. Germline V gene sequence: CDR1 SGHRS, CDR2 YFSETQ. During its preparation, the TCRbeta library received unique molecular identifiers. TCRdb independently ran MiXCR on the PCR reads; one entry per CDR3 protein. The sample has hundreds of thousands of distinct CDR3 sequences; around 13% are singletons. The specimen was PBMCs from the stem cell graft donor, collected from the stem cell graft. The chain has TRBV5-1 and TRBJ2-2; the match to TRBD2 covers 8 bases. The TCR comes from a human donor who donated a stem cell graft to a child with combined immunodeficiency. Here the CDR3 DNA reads TGCGCCAGCAGCTATCCGCGGGAGGTGCACACCGGGGAGCTGTTTTTT. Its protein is CASSYPREVHTGELFF.